The entry that follows covers one TCR beta chain sequence. This sample is drawn from a study of blood T cell repertoires in COVID-19. Study background: Specimens from acute and convalescent COVID-19 originated in the United States, Italy and Spain. From T cells, B-cell-depleted T cells, or PBMCs came the material, which was cDNA or gDNA.

Germline lookup yields CDR1 MGHRA and CDR2 YSYEKL. V lost 5 bases to trimming and J lost 5 bases; unmatched junction nucleotides: 4. The CDR3 length is 15 residues. In the original workflow: Estimation of nucleated cell counts relied on the amplification of reference gene primers. Clones were read by immunoSEQ multiplex PCR, and TCRdb kept only the in-frame ones, dropping some. For V, J and clone size, that table is used; D and trimming come from the DNA. The sample contains under 45,000 clones, 80% to 90% of which appear only once. This sequence was found in a man in his 60s with active COVID-19. Sequencing input: peripheral blood. The genes are TRBV4-1 and TRBJ2-5; 14 nucleotides align to TRBD2. This CDR3 reads CASSGGLAGVETQYF. The CDR3, as DNA: TGCGCCAGCAGCGGGGGACTAGCGGGAGTTGAGACCCAGTACTTC.